Detailed here is one T cell receptor (beta chain). Its antigen is unidentified. This specimen belongs to a study of blood T cells in healthy people across ages. Overall study findings and caveats: Possibly, changes in expanded clonotypes were confounded because donor CMV status was unknown. Bulk PBMC profiling left naive and antigen-experienced comparisons inconclusive.

With a J-beta primer mix and a sample-barcoded 5' primer, a second PCR ran roughly 7 to 11 cycles. Using its own MiXCR run on the 5' RACE reads, TCRdb lists one record per CDR3 protein. Of about 780,000 distinct CDR3 sequences listed, 46% are singletons. This CDR3 contains 16 residues. J lost 5 bases, V lost 4 bases, and 9 bases had no gene match. Per the germline V gene, CDR1 is SGHRS and CDR2 is YFSETQ. The receptor's source is a man of 80 years or more in good health. This chain connects TRBV5-1 to TRBJ1-4; 9 nucleotides align to TRBD1. Input material: blood. CDR3 coding DNA: TGCGCCAGCAGCCTAGCCCCAGGACAGGGGAATGAAAAACTGTTTTTT. Protein: CASSLAPGQGNEKLFF. Filled out from reference TRBV5-1 and TRBJ1-4, the complete variable domain reads KAGVTQTPRYLIKTRGQQVTLSCSPISGHRSVSWYQQTPGQGLQFLFEYFSETQRNKGNFPGRFSGRQFSNSRSEMNVSTLELGDSALYLCASSLAPGQGNEKLFFGSGTQLSVL.